Listed below are T cell receptor beta chains from one sample, sequenced in a study of cytomegalovirus exposure and HLA in healthy donors. Assay used: immunoSEQ multiplex PCR; TCRdb lists only in-frame clones, some missing. The sample consists of about 150,000 clones, approximately 80% of them appearing once. The sample consisted of PBMCs. These receptors all come from a woman between 35 and 50 years old in good health and CMV-seronegative. Each CDR3 is given with its conserved first and last residue. Fields, in order: CDR3 DNA, CDR3 protein, J gene, V gene, clone size, D gene. D genes are given only for firm matches. Some rows mark clone size as missing; the rest say once, few, many or name a class of expanded clone.

TGTGCCAGCAGTGAGACAGGGATCCGGGGCTACACCTTC,CASSETGIRGYTF,TRBJ1-2,TRBV28,few,TRBD1
TGTGCCAGCAGAAATCTGGGTGGGCGGGGGGGAAAGAACGAGCAGTACTTC,CASRNLGGRGGKNEQYF,TRBJ2-7,TRBV28,few,TRBD2
TGTGCCAGTAGTATAGACAGGGGGGAGACCCAGTACTTC,CASSIDRGETQYF,TRBJ2-5,TRBV19,.,TRBD1
TGTGCCAGCTACCGGGACAGAAATGAAAAACTGTTTTTT,CASYRDRNEKLFF,TRBJ1-4,TRBV2,.,TRBD1
TGTGCCAGCTCTTTAATCCGTGTGGGGCAGGCCCTCGGCAATCAGCCCCAGCATTTT,CASSLIRVGQALGNQPQHF,TRBJ1-5,TRBV18,once,.
TGTGCCAGCAGTCCTAGCGGGGAGGGCAAAAACATTCAGTACTTC,CASSPSGEGKNIQYF,TRBJ2-4,TRBV28,.,TRBD2
TGCGCCAGCAGCTTGGACCCAGGTAGCAATCAGCCCCAGCATTTT,CASSLDPGSNQPQHF,TRBJ1-5,TRBV5-1,few,.
TGCGCCAGCAGCTTCGATCCTCCGGGACAGGGATTCAATGAGCAGTTCTTC,CASSFDPPGQGFNEQFF,TRBJ2-1,TRBV5-1,.,TRBD1
TGTGCCAGCGCTAGAGAATCGGGAGTTAGCATTCAGTACTTC,CASARESGVSIQYF,TRBJ2-4,TRBV2,.,.
TGTGCCAGCACCAATCTCGACGGCAGCGCGAACACCGGGGAGCTGTTTTTT,CASTNLDGSANTGELFF,TRBJ2-2,TRBV7-9,.,.
TGCGCCAGCAGCTTGGCCGGGACTAGCGGGGGGGCAGAGACCCAGTACTTC,CASSLAGTSGGAETQYF,TRBJ2-5,TRBV5-1,.,TRBD2